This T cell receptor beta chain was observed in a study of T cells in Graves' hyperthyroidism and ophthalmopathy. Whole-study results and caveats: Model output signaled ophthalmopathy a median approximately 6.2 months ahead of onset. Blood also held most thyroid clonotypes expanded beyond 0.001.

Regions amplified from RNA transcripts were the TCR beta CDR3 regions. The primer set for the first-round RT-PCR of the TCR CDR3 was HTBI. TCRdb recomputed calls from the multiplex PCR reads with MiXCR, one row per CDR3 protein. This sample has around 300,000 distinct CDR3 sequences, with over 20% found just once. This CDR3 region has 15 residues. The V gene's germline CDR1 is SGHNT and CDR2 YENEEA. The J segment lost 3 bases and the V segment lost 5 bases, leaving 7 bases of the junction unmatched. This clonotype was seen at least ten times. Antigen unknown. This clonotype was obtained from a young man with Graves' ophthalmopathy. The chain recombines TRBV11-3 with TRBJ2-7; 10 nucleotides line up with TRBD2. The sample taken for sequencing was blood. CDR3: CASSPSGRGDYEQYF. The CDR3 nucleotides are TGTGCCAGCAGCCCGAGCGGGAGGGGGGACTACGAGCAGTACTTC. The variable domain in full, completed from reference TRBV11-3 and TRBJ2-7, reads EAGVVQSPRYKIIEKKQPVAFWCNPISGHNTLYWYLQNLGQGPELLIRYENEEAVDDSQLPKDRFSAERLKGVDSTLKIQPAELGDSAVYLCASSPSGRGDYEQYFGPGTRLTVT.